These 17 T cell receptor beta chains were sequenced from one sample in a study of T cell changes during pregnancy in multiple sclerosis (dated by TCRdb to 2018 to 2020). Library preparation employed the immunoSEQ multiplex PCR assay. TCRdb retrieved this table from immuneACCESS and kept in-frame rearrangements only. Not all clones are present; in checked studies, unresolved V genes account for under half, and no reason is known for the remainder. The sample data list about 12,000 clones, and 90% to 95% of these were observed just once. The ten largest clonotypes hold around 0.3% of the sample. The source was CD4+ T cells from peripheral blood mononuclear cells, collected before pregnancy. The origin of the receptors is a female donor with multiple sclerosis, enrolled in a pregnancy study.

The chain links TRBV9 to TRBJ1-2, with D possibly matching TRBD1 (6 bases). With 4 bases removed from V and 2 bases from J, the gap between germline ends came to 9 bases. Germline lookup yields CDR1 SGDLS and CDR2 YYNGEE. The CDR3 is made up of 13 amino acids. DNA of the CDR3: TGTGCCAGCAGCCACAGGGAGAACTATGGCTACACCTTC. It encodes CASSHRENYGYTF.

The chain is built from TRBV12-5 and TRBJ2-2; D gene ambiguous. The V end was cut by 3 bases, the J end by 8 bases, with 13 bases between. This CDR3 spans 14 amino acids. CDR1 and CDR2 (germline): LGHNT, FRNRAP. This CDR3 is CASGFSTLGGELFF. CDR3 nucleotide sequence: TGTGCTAGTGGTTTCTCGACTCTTGGAGGGGAGCTGTTTTTT.

J is TRBJ1-1 and V is TRBV12-5, with 8 bases fitting TRBD1. The CDR3 has 14 amino acids. V lost 6 bases, J lost 5 bases, and 8 bases stayed unmatched. CDR1 LGHNT and CDR2 FRNRAP come from the germline V gene. The CDR3 loop is CASGTGQGWTEAFF. For the CDR3, the DNA is TGTGCTAGTGGAACCGGACAGGGATGGACTGAAGCTTTCTTT. Full variable domain (outside the CDR3, taken from reference TRBV12-5 and TRBJ1-1): DARVTQTPRHKVTEMGQEVTMRCQPILGHNTVFWYRQTMMQGLELLAYFRNRAPLDDSGMPKDRFSAEMPDATLATLKIQPSEPRDSAVYFCASGTGQGWTEAFFGQGTRLTVV.

This clone was counted once. The chain combines TRBV10-3 with TRBJ2-7; 7 bases are shared with TRBD1. The CDR3 contains 13 residues. Looked up from germline, CDR1 is ENHRY and CDR2 is SYGVKD. V was clipped by 6 bases and J by 2 bases; unmatched bases: 4. The CDR3 is CAISGTEPYEQYF. For the CDR3, the DNA is TGTGCCATCAGCGGGACAGAACCCTACGAGCAGTACTTC.

The chain carries TRBV4-1 and TRBJ2-1, with 9 bases that match TRBD2. The germline gives CDR1 MGHRA, CDR2 YSYEKL. The CDR3 runs 16 residues. With 5 bases clipped from V and 6 bases from J, the junction kept 11 bases outside the gene matches. The CDR3 protein is CASSVPLAGGPNEQFF. The CDR3 DNA follows: TGCGCCAGCAGCGTGCCCCTGGCGGGGGGGCCCAATGAGCAGTTCTTC.

As for this clone: The junction differs from germline at one of its ends, possibly a read error. The V gene is TRBV5-1, the J gene TRBJ2-2; the D is unclear. The length of the CDR3 is 15 residues. Germline V lookup: CDR1 SGHRS, CDR2 YFSETQ. In DNA form, the CDR3 reads TGCGCCAGCAGTTTGGACGGTACCTACACCGGGGAGCTGTTTTTT. It codes for CASSLDGTYTGELFF.

V usage is TRBV7-3 and J usage is TRBJ1-6; no definite D call. V lost 1 base and J 8 bases, leaving 9 bases between the germline ends. The germline gives CDR1 SGHTA, CDR2 FQGTGA. The CDR3 extends over 14 amino acids. The CDR3 DNA reads TGTGCCAGCAGCTTAAACTCGATGGATTCACCCCTCCACTTT. Its protein is CASSLNSMDSPLHF.

This clone was counted a single time. The chain employs TRBV5-4 and TRBJ1-2; 7 bases are a match to TRBD1. The CDR3 is 15 residues long. The germline V gene encodes CDR1 SGHNT and CDR2 YYREEE (reference sequence). Trimming cost V 4 bases and J 4 bases; bases outside gene matches: 10. CDR3: CASSPDGTVFYGYTF. The CDR3 region has the DNA TGTGCCAGCAGCCCGGACGGGACAGTTTTCTATGGCTACACCTTC.

This chain uses TRBV11-2 with TRBJ2-7; 7 bases are shared with TRBD1. The germline V gene has CDR1 SGHAT and CDR2 FQNNGV. Germline trimming cut 2 bases from V and 6 bases from J; bases unmatched to any gene: 4. CDR3 length: 13 amino acids. CDR3 region: CASSLNRGPEQYF. The DNA of the CDR3 is TGTGCCAGCAGCTTAAACAGGGGTCCCGAGCAGTACTTC.

The CDR3 here is CASVQGQGFYEQYF. CDR3 DNA sequence: TGTGCCAGCGTGCAGGGACAGGGTTTCTACGAGCAGTACTTC. This chain uses TRBV28 with TRBJ2-7; 9 bases align to TRBD1. Unmatched junction bases numbered 8, after V lost 8 bases and J lost 3 bases. This CDR3 contains 14 residues. Germline CDR1 is MDHEN and CDR2 is SYDVKM.

V gene TRBV4-2 combines with J gene TRBJ2-3; 7 bases are a match to TRBD2. The CDR3 contains 18 residues. Germline V gene data show CDR1 as LGHNA and CDR2 as YNFKEQ. Germline trimming cut 2 bases from V and 4 bases from J; bases unmatched to any gene: 15. Written as DNA, the CDR3 is TGTGCCAGCAGCCAACGGTTCCGCGGGGGTAGCGGTTCAGATACGCAGTATTTT. It is translated as CASSQRFRGGSGSDTQYF.

This chain joins TRBV25-1 and TRBJ1-1, with TRBD1 identical over 7 bases. Germline V CDR1 and CDR2: MGHDK, SYGVNS. The CDR3 extends over 14 amino acids. V trimming: 4 bases; J trimming: 4 bases; junction bases outside the gene matches: 6. DNA of the CDR3: TGTGCCAGCAGTGCAGGGGGTGCGAGCACTGAAGCTTTCTTT. Residues: CASSAGGASTEAFF.

The chain couples TRBV30 to TRBJ1-6, with D tentatively TRBD1 (6 bases). Germline V gene lookup returns CDR1 GTSNPN and CDR2 SVGIG (reference sequence). The CDR3 runs 15 residues. Trimming stripped 6 bases from V and 3 bases from J, with 15 bases between. CDR3 sequence (DNA): TGTGCCTGTATAGGACAGAAGAACTATAATTCACCCCTCCACTTT. Its translation is CACIGQKNYNSPLHF. Full variable domain (rest looked up from reference TRBV30 and TRBJ1-6): SQTIHQWPATLVQPVGSPLSLECTVEGTSNPNLYWYRQAAGRGLQLLFYSVGIGQISSEVPQNLSASRPQDRQFILSSKKLLLSDSGFYLCACIGQKNYNSPLHFGNGTRLTVT.

The chain is built from TRBV14 and TRBJ2-5; the match to TRBD2 covers 9 bases. This CDR3 is 15 amino acids long. Germline V lookup: CDR1 SGHDN, CDR2 FVKESK. V was pared by 9 bases and J by 5 bases, with 13 bases of the junction left unmatched. Written as DNA, the CDR3 is TGTGCCAGTTCGATGGGGCTAGCGGGGACGGAGACCCAGTACTTC. Its protein is CASSMGLAGTETQYF.

The count of this clone is one. The chain has TRBV7-3 and TRBJ2-5; 7 nucleotides agree with TRBD1. From germline, CDR1 is SGHTA and CDR2 FQGTGA. This CDR3 is built from 14 residues. V gave up 4 bases and J gave up 4 bases; unmatched junction bases: 6. The CDR3 is CASSSGQFGETQYF. The CDR3 DNA reads TGTGCCAGCAGCTCGGGACAGTTCGGAGAGACCCAGTACTTC.

The J gene is TRBJ2-5, the V gene TRBV5-6; tentative D call: TRBD2 (5 bases). Trimming removed 5 bases from V and 5 bases from J, with 22 bases in between. Germline V lookup: CDR1 SGHDT, CDR2 YYEEEE. This CDR3 has 16 amino acids. The CDR3 DNA reads as TGTGCCAGCAGTTCACGAAGGGAGCGCCCCGGGGAGACCCAGTACTTC. Protein product: CASSSRRERPGETQYF.

The CDR3 is CASIRERGNQPQHF. CDR3 in DNA: TGTGCCAGCATTAGGGAGAGAGGCAATCAGCCCCAGCATTTT. The chain uses TRBV6-1 and TRBJ1-5; no clear D. The CDR3 is 14 residues long. Germline loops: CDR1 MNHNS, CDR2 SASEGT. Between the trimmed V and J ends, which lost 7 bases and 2 bases, there was a span of 12 bases.